This record covers a single T cell receptor beta chain. Donors of Cohort 3 who recovered were those that had two negative PCRs, clearance, or symptom resolution. This entry comes from a study of blood T cell repertoires in COVID-19. Study information: Sources were T cells, B-cell-depleted T cells, or PBMCs; the material itself was cDNA or gDNA.

Using immunoSEQ multiplex PCR, the repertoire was profiled, and TCRdb retains in-frame clones only, with some absent. The table has approximately 400,000 clones, 85% to 90% seen once. This TCR derives from a young woman who had recovered from COVID-19. Sequenced input: PBMCs or T cells enriched from blood (not recorded which).

CDR3 protein: CASLSAGFYGYTF. As DNA, the CDR3 is TGTGCCAGCCTCTCCGCGGGGTTCTATGGCTACACCTTC. This sequence joins TRBV6-1 and TRBJ1-2; the D is unclear. The ends were cut back, 8 bases at V and 4 bases at J, with 14 bases in the middle. The CDR3 totals 13 residues. Germline lookup yields CDR1 MNHNS and CDR2 SASEGT.